Below, 26 T cell receptor beta chains from the same sample are listed, as sequenced in a study of blood T cell repertoires in COVID-19. Clones were sequenced by immunoSEQ multiplex PCR, and TCRdb holds only the in-frame ones, with some missing. The sample lists approximately 280,000 clones, 82% occurring once. Sequenced: PBMCs or T cells enriched from blood (not recorded which). The receptors were sampled from a man between 35 and 55 years old who had been exposed to COVID-19.

In the case of this clone: The junction departs from germline at one end; a sequencing error may be responsible. J is TRBJ2-6 and V is TRBV11-2; D might be TRBD1 (5 bases). CDR1 and CDR2 (germline): SGHAT, FQNNGV. This CDR3 comprises 12 residues. The CDR3 DNA follows: TGTGCCGGGAACTCTGGGGCCAACGTCTTGACTTTC. Translated: CAGNSGANVLTF. Using reference TRBV11-2 and TRBJ2-6 for the parts outside the CDR3, the full variable domain is EAGVAQSPRYKIIEKRQSVAFWCNPISGHATLYWYQQILGQGPKLLIQFQNNGVVDDSQLPKDRFSAERLKGVDSTLKIQPAKLEDSAVYLCAGNSGANVLTFGAGSRLTVL.

The rearrangement uses TRBV4-1 and TRBJ2-3; no firm D call. This CDR3 region has 16 residues. CDR1 and CDR2 from the germline V gene are MGHRA and YSYEKL. Trimming cost V 0 bases and J 3 bases, with 13 bases left between them. CDR3 bases: TGCGCCAGCAGCCAAGATAACCCTTACTTGACAGATACGCAGTATTTT. It codes for CASSQDNPYLTDTQYF.

The chain combines TRBV6-5 with TRBJ2-3; D is ambiguous. The CDR3 loop spans 13 amino acids. Trimming took 6 bases from V and 1 from J, leaving 8 bases between them. CDR1 is MNHEY and CDR2 is SVGAGI in the germline V gene. DNA for the CDR3: TGTGCCAGCAGGCGCCCTGGCACAGATACGCAGTATTTT. This translates into CASRRPGTDTQYF.

This clone showed up just a few times. The rearrangement joins TRBV19 to TRBJ2-2; 9 bases map to TRBD2. V was pared by 9 bases and J by 7 bases, with 6 bases of the junction left unmatched. From germline, CDR1 is LNHDA and CDR2 SQIVND (reference sequence). This CDR3 has 13 residues. Written as DNA, the CDR3 is TGTGCCAGCTCGCGGGAGGGACACGGGGAGCTGTTTTTT. Encoded protein: CASSREGHGELFF.

This clone was detected once. The chain combines TRBV19 with TRBJ1-4; D remains unclear. Between the trimmed V and J ends, which lost 7 bases and 4 bases, there was a span of 19 bases. The CDR3 spans 16 residues. From germline, CDR1 is LNHDA and CDR2 SQIVND (reference sequence). CDR3 coding DNA: TGTGCCAGTATGTCAGGAGGCCAAACTCTTAATGAAAAACTGTTTTTT. It codes for CASMSGGQTLNEKLFF. Complete variable domain (other parts from reference TRBV19 and TRBJ1-4): DGGITQSPKYLFRKEGQNVTLSCEQNLNHDAMYWYRQDPGQGLRLIYYSQIVNDFQKGDIAEGYSVSREKKESFPLTVTSAQKNPTAFYLCASMSGGQTLNEKLFFGSGTQLSVL.

In regard to this clone: The CDR3 end shows no conserved phenylalanine or tryptophan, and so a read error is likely. The DNA is left out, because the CDR3 cannot be placed on it with certainty; the CDR3 is given as TCRdb lists it. The gene calls are TRBV27 and TRBJ1-6; the DNA was not compared with TRBD1, the D call given in the table. The CDR3 is 11 amino acids in total, end residues counted. Germline loops: CDR1 MNHEY, CDR2 SMNVEV (reference sequence). The CDR3 region is CASSSSFAPHA.

The V and J genes are TRBV7-6 and TRBJ2-5, with D perhaps matching TRBD2 (6 bases). Trimming stripped 3 bases from V and 4 bases from J, with 15 bases between. The germline V gene has CDR1 SGHVS and CDR2 FNYEAQ. This CDR3 contains 15 residues. CDR3 loop: CASSFEEGWGETQYF. DNA of the CDR3: TGTGCCAGCAGCTTTGAGGAGGGTTGGGGAGAGACCCAGTACTTC.

This chain connects TRBV18 to TRBJ2-7, with D possibly being TRBD2 (5 bases). The CDR3 is 13 residues long. Trimming took off 3 bases at V and 3 bases at J, with 9 bases between the two ends. Germline values: CDR1 KGHSH, CDR2 LQKENI. CDR3: CASSPRRNYEQYF. The CDR3 nucleotides are TGTGCCAGCTCACCCCGGAGGAACTACGAGCAGTACTTC.

The rearrangement uses TRBV9 and TRBJ1-4, with D unresolved. The CDR3 is 13 amino acids. Germline CDR1 SGDLS, CDR2 YYNGEE. Trimming removed 4 bases from V and 0 bases from J, with 4 bases in between. The CDR3 sequence: CASSLATNEKLFF. Here the CDR3 DNA reads TGTGCCAGCAGCCTCGCAACTAATGAAAAACTGTTTTTT.

The V gene is TRBV14, the J gene TRBJ2-1; 9 nucleotides align to TRBD2. This CDR3 contains 16 residues. The ends lost 8 bases at V and 8 bases at J; junction bases unmatched: 16. CDR1 is SGHDN and CDR2 is FVKESK in the germline V gene. The CDR3 protein is CASSVASGALSHEQFF. The CDR3, as DNA: TGTGCCAGCTCAGTTGCTAGCGGGGCCCTATCCCATGAGCAGTTCTTC. The whole variable domain, filled in from reference TRBV14 and TRBJ2-1, reads EAGVTQFPSHSVIEKGQTVTLRCDPISGHDNLYWYRRVMGKEIKFLLHFVKESKQDESGMPNNRFLAERTGGTYSTLKVQPAELEDSGVYFCASSVASGALSHEQFFGPGTRLTVL.

The rearrangement links TRBV7-9 to TRBJ1-6; 7 bases are a match to TRBD1. V lost 1 base and J lost 6; bases outside the gene matches: 9. Germline V gives CDR1 SEHNR, CDR2 FQNEAQ (reference sequence). This CDR3 has 17 residues. Written as DNA, the CDR3 is TGTGCCAGCAGCTTAGGAGGACAGGCTGGACGTAATTCACCCCTCCACTTT. It specifies CASSLGGQAGRNSPLHF.

DNA of the CDR3: TGTGCCAGCAGGCCCGAGGGCCTGATCTATGGCTACACCTTC. It codes for CASRPEGLIYGYTF. The rearrangement joins TRBV7-9 to TRBJ1-2; D call uncertain. Germline values: CDR1 SEHNR, CDR2 FQNEAQ (reference sequence). Trimming cost V 6 bases and J 4 bases, with 15 bases left between them. The CDR3 sequence is 14 residues long.

The CDR3 sequence is CASSPAGRTTGELFF. The CDR3 nucleotides read TGCGCCAGCAGTCCGGCGGGGCGAACCACCGGGGAGCTGTTTTTT. The gene calls are TRBV5-1 and TRBJ2-2; perhaps TRBD2 as D (6 bases). The germline gives CDR1 SGHRS, CDR2 YFSETQ. Trimming stripped 5 bases from V and 4 bases from J, with 15 bases between. The CDR3 covers 15 residues.

The rearrangement links TRBV6-6 to TRBJ2-1, with a weak D call TRBD2 (6 bases). CDR3 size: 13 residues. The V gene lost 5 bases and the J gene lost 4 bases, with 9 bases spanning the gap. CDR1 MNHNY and CDR2 SVGAGI come from the germline V gene (reference sequence). The CDR3 here is CASSDGSYNEQFF. The DNA of the CDR3 is TGTGCCAGCAGTGACGGGAGTTACAATGAGCAGTTCTTC.

This chain joins TRBV30 and TRBJ2-5; D possibly corresponds to TRBD1 (6 bases). This CDR3 is 14 amino acids long. Germline V gives CDR1 GTSNPN, CDR2 SVGIG (reference sequence). The V gene lost 1 base and the J gene lost 7 bases, with 16 bases spanning the gap. CDR3 DNA sequence: TGTGCCTGGAGTGGGGGGCCTCCGGGATGGACCCAGTACTTC. This translates into CAWSGGPPGWTQYF.

The gene calls are TRBV29-1 and TRBJ1-1; no firm D call. The V end lost 6 bases, the J end lost 0 bases, and 17 bases lay between the germline ends. CDR1 and CDR2 (germline): SQVTM, ANQGSEA. The CDR3 extends over 15 amino acids. CDR3 sequence reads: CSVGARLVVNTEAFF. DNA of the CDR3: TGCAGCGTGGGAGCCCGACTGGTGGTGAACACTGAAGCTTTCTTT.

The chain links TRBV27 to TRBJ1-4; no definite D call. V was clipped by 8 bases and J by 0 bases, with 13 bases between them. CDR1 and CDR2 from the germline V gene are MNHEY and SMNVEV (reference sequence). The CDR3 spans 15 residues. CDR3 residues: CASQQKAATNEKLFF. The CDR3 DNA reads as TGTGCCAGCCAACAGAAGGCTGCAACTAATGAAAAACTGTTTTTT. Combining the CDR3 with reference TRBV27 and TRBJ1-4 gives the whole variable domain EAQVTQNPRYLITVTGKKLTVTCSQNMNHEYMSWYRQDPGLGLRQIYYSMNVEVTDKGDVPEGYKVSRKEKRNFPLILESPSPNQTSLYFCASQQKAATNEKLFFGSGTQLSVL.

The chain couples TRBV6-5 to TRBJ1-1; D is uncertain. The CDR3 has 15 amino acids. Germline V gene lookup returns CDR1 MNHEY and CDR2 SVGAGI. The V end was cut by 8 bases, the J end by 0 bases, with 16 bases between. The CDR3 reads CASWTIREMNTEAFF. The CDR3 DNA reads TGTGCCAGCTGGACGATAAGGGAGATGAACACTGAAGCTTTCTTT.

The chain combines TRBV19 with TRBJ1-6, with 9 bases identical to TRBD1. This CDR3 is built from 16 residues. The germline V gene has CDR1 LNHDA and CDR2 SQIVND (reference sequence). J gave up 7 bases and V 2 bases, and 6 bases lay outside the gene matches. CDR3 sequence: CASSIQGDRANSPLHF. CDR3 bases: TGTGCCAGTAGTATACAGGGGGACAGGGCGAATTCACCCCTCCACTTT.

The chain is built from TRBV18 and TRBJ1-6; the D gene is possibly TRBD1 (6 bases). The CDR3 is 17 residues long. CDR1 and CDR2 (germline): KGHSH, LQKENI. V was clipped by 2 bases and J by 9 bases, with 20 bases between them. In nucleotides, the CDR3 is TGTGCCAGCTCACCAAGGGACATAAGTCTTGGGGGTTCACCCCTCCACTTT. Translated, it gives CASSPRDISLGGSPLHF.

The genes are TRBV7-8 and TRBJ2-5; 7 positions match TRBD2. The germline V gene encodes CDR1 SGHVS and CDR2 FQNEAQ. The junction had 16 bases not matched to a gene; V was cut back by 4 bases and J by 5 bases. The CDR3 covers 17 residues. DNA of the CDR3: TGTGCCAGCAGCTCAAGAGGGTCTGGGGGAGGGATGGAGACCCAGTACTTC. Translated, it gives CASSSRGSGGGMETQYF.

The chain recombines TRBV30 with TRBJ2-3; 7 bases match TRBD2. Germline CDR1 reads GTSNPN; CDR2 reads SVGIG (reference sequence). Unmatched junction bases numbered 8, after V lost 3 bases and J lost 2 bases. The CDR3 has 15 residues. The CDR3 is CAWRLGGSLTDTQYF. CDR3 coding DNA: TGTGCCTGGAGGCTAGGCGGGAGCCTCACAGATACGCAGTATTTT.

The chain links TRBV25-1 to TRBJ2-1; D unclear. Trimming took off 3 bases at V and 8 bases at J, with 17 bases between the two ends. This CDR3 comprises 15 residues. CDR1 and CDR2 (germline): MGHDK, SYGVNS. CDR3 protein: CASSDLGPQSDEQFF. CDR3 nucleotide sequence: TGTGCCAGCAGTGATTTGGGTCCACAAAGCGATGAGCAGTTCTTC.

This clone occurred a few times. This chain uses TRBV25-1 with TRBJ2-7; 11 bases fit TRBD1. V lost 4 bases and J lost 3; bases outside the gene matches: 5. This CDR3 region has 15 residues. Germline-derived CDR1 and CDR2 are MGHDK and SYGVNS. DNA of the CDR3: TGTGCCAGCAGTGTCGGACAGGGGGCATTCTACGAGCAGTACTTC. The encoded protein is CASSVGQGAFYEQYF.

V is TRBV15 and J is TRBJ2-7; D gene uncertain. Germline lookup yields CDR1 LNHNV and CDR2 YYDKDF (reference sequence). Trimming took off 3 bases at V and 4 bases at J, with 13 bases between the two ends. The CDR3 runs to 14 residues. The CDR3 protein is CATSRGLNSYEQYF. The DNA of the CDR3 is TGTGCCACCAGCAGGGGCCTGAACTCTTACGAGCAGTACTTC.

The chain is built from TRBV14 and TRBJ2-3; no definite D call. This CDR3 spans 15 amino acids. The ends were cut back, 2 bases at V and 3 bases at J, with 12 bases in the middle. The germline CDR1 and CDR2 sequences are SGHDN and FVKESK. The CDR3 DNA reads as TGTGCCAGCAGCCAAAAAGGCTTCGGGACAGATACGCAGTATTTT. The encoded protein is CASSQKGFGTDTQYF. Variable domain in full (rest from reference TRBV14 and TRBJ2-3): EAGVTQFPSHSVIEKGQTVTLRCDPISGHDNLYWYRRVMGKEIKFLLHFVKESKQDESGMPNNRFLAERTGGTYSTLKVQPAELEDSGVYFCASSQKGFGTDTQYFGPGTRLTVL.